These 14 T cell receptor beta chains share one sample of origin, sequenced in a study of blood T cell repertoires in COVID-19. Sequencing was performed with immunoSEQ multiplex PCR; in TCRdb, only in-frame clones are kept and a portion is missing. The repertoire holds around 110,000 clones, with about nine tenths as singletons. Sequences were obtained from peripheral blood. These receptor sequences come from a human donor with active COVID-19. The donor label of this sample is uncertain.

The J gene is TRBJ2-2, the V gene TRBV5-6, with D possibly being TRBD2 (5 bases). This CDR3 has 17 residues. Deletions cut 0 bases from V and 0 bases from J, with 12 bases between. Per germline, CDR1 SGHDT and CDR2 YYEEEE. CDR3 region: CASSLEVWETNTGELFF. As DNA, the CDR3 is TGTGCCAGCAGCTTGGAGGTTTGGGAGACGAACACCGGGGAGCTGTTTTTT.

This sequence joins TRBV9 and TRBJ2-7; TRBD2 aligns across 14 bases. V lost 5 bases, J lost 4 bases, and 5 bases stayed unmatched. Germline V CDR1 and CDR2: SGDLS, YYNGEE. The CDR3 length is 15 residues. The CDR3 DNA follows: TGTGCCAGCAGTGTGACTAGCGGGGGGGTTTACGAGCAGTACTTC. Amino acids: CASSVTSGGVYEQYF.

The table lists this clone with a count of one. The chain couples TRBV12-3 or TRBV12-4 to TRBJ2-7; D is perhaps TRBD2 (7 bases). The CDR3 contains 13 residues. The V end lost 2 bases, the J end lost 6 bases, and 11 bases lay between the germline ends. Written as DNA, the CDR3 is TGTGCCAGCAGTTTACGGGGGGCCCCCGAGCAGTACTTC. It codes for CASSLRGAPEQYF.

This rearrangement joins TRBV9 to TRBJ1-1; the D gene is possibly TRBD1 (6 bases). Trimming left V 0 bases short and J 4 bases short, with 13 bases between. The germline CDR1 and CDR2 sequences are SGDLS and YYNGEE. The CDR3 spans 15 residues. The CDR3 protein is CASSVVAGAFTEAFF. DNA for the CDR3: TGTGCCAGCAGCGTAGTAGCAGGGGCATTCACTGAAGCTTTCTTT.

This clone was recorded only once. The CDR3 nucleotides read TGTGCCAGTAGAGCTCTTGGGAGCTCAGAAAAACTGTTTTTT. As protein: CASRALGSSEKLFF. The chain has TRBV19 and TRBJ1-4; D unresolved. The germline V gene encodes CDR1 LNHDA and CDR2 SQIVND (reference sequence). V was pared by 6 bases and J by 8 bases, with 16 bases between. The CDR3 covers 14 residues. Combining the CDR3 with reference TRBV19 and TRBJ1-4 gives the whole variable domain DGGITQSPKYLFRKEGQNVTLSCEQNLNHDAMYWYRQDPGQGLRLIYYSQIVNDFQKGDIAEGYSVSREKKESFPLTVTSAQKNPTAFYLCASRALGSSEKLFFGSGTQLSVL.

This clone was observed a single time. J is TRBJ2-3 and V is TRBV5-1; the D gene is possibly TRBD1 (6 bases). Germline CDR1 SGHRS, CDR2 YFSETQ. The CDR3 loop spans 12 amino acids. V lost 4 bases and J lost 5, with 8 bases in between. The DNA of the CDR3 is TGCGCCAGCAGCACAGGGAAAGATACGCAGTATTTT. Translation gives CASSTGKDTQYF. The entire variable domain, with the rest obtained from reference TRBV5-1 and TRBJ2-3, is as follows: KAGVTQTPRYLIKTRGQQVTLSCSPISGHRSVSWYQQTPGQGLQFLFEYFSETQRNKGNFPGRFSGRQFSNSRSEMNVSTLELGDSALYLCASSTGKDTQYFGPGTRLTVL.

This clone showed up just a few times. The chain combines TRBV28 with TRBJ2-1; 9 bases match TRBD2. The V gene's germline CDR1 is MDHEN and CDR2 SYDVKM. CDR3 size: 16 residues. V gave up 5 bases and J gave up 1 base; unmatched junction bases: 6. CDR3 sequence reads: CASSPALAGSYNEQFF. In DNA form, the CDR3 reads TGTGCCAGCAGTCCAGCTCTAGCGGGGTCCTACAATGAGCAGTTCTTC.

V and J are TRBV10-3 and TRBJ1-5; 8 positions match TRBD1. There are 16 residues in the CDR3. Germline V gene lookup returns CDR1 ENHRY and CDR2 SYGVKD. The ends lost 3 bases at V and 0 bases at J; junction bases unmatched: 4. The CDR3: CAISEGQGYSNQPQHF. The CDR3 bases are TGTGCCATCAGTGAAGGACAGGGTTATAGCAATCAGCCCCAGCATTTT.

The chain has TRBV4-2 and TRBJ2-1; maybe TRBD1 (5 bases). Trimming removed 1 base at V and 7 bases at J, with 8 bases between. The CDR3 has 13 residues. Per the germline V gene, CDR1 is LGHNA and CDR2 is YNFKEQ. The CDR3 reads CASSQVAGNEQFF. CDR3 sequence (DNA): TGTGCCAGCAGCCAAGTGGCAGGGAATGAGCAGTTCTTC.

The CDR3 reads CASSVGQGYNGYTF. In DNA form, the CDR3 reads TGTGCCAGTAGTGTCGGACAGGGGTATAATGGCTACACCTTC. The chain employs TRBV19 and TRBJ1-2; 9 nucleotides match TRBD1. This CDR3 contains 14 residues. Germline CDR1 is LNHDA and CDR2 is SQIVND (reference sequence). With V trimmed by 5 bases and J by 6 bases, 7 bases remained unmatched.

CDR3 protein: CASSQEGSYEQYF. Here the CDR3 DNA reads TGTGCCAGCAGCCAGGAGGGGTCCTACGAGCAGTACTTC. The V gene is TRBV5-4, the J gene TRBJ2-7; D may be TRBD2 (6 bases). V lost 4 bases, J lost 1 base, and 9 bases lay in between. The length of the CDR3 is 13 residues. From germline, CDR1 is SGHNT and CDR2 YYREEE (reference sequence). The full variable domain, rest sourced from reference TRBV5-4 and TRBJ2-7, is ETGVTQSPTHLIKTRGQQVTLRCSSQSGHNTVSWYQQALGQGPQFIFQYYREEENGRGNFPPRFSGLQFPNYSSELNVNALELDDSALYLCASSQEGSYEQYFGPGTRLTVT.

This chain joins TRBV27 and TRBJ1-5; no reliable D call. V was trimmed by 5 bases and J by 3 bases, leaving 8 bases between them. The CDR3 has 13 amino acids. Germline V gives CDR1 MNHEY, CDR2 SMNVEV (reference sequence). The CDR3 protein is CASSASTNQPQHF. CDR3 DNA: TGTGCCAGCAGTGCATCTACCAATCAGCCCCAGCATTTT.

To note about this clone: Other DNA variants within this sample encode the same CDR3. V and J are TRBV14 and TRBJ1-2; D not resolved. CDR1 and CDR2 from the germline V gene are SGHDN and FVKESK. The CDR3 loop spans 13 amino acids. The ends were cut back, 0 bases at V and 2 bases at J, with 4 bases in the middle. CDR3 coding DNA: TGTGCCAGCAGCCAAGAAACAAACTATGGCTACACCTTC. This translates into CASSQETNYGYTF.

V is TRBV19 and J is TRBJ2-7; D perhaps matches TRBD2 (5 bases). This CDR3 is 13 amino acids long. Per germline, CDR1 LNHDA and CDR2 SQIVND (reference sequence). Between the trimmed V and J ends, which lost 3 bases and 4 bases, there was a span of 10 bases. CDR3 coding DNA: TGTGCCAGTAGTATCAGCGGAGTTTACGAGCAGTACTTC. Amino acid sequence: CASSISGVYEQYF. Full variable domain (remainder filled in from reference TRBV19 and TRBJ2-7): DGGITQSPKYLFRKEGQNVTLSCEQNLNHDAMYWYRQDPGQGLRLIYYSQIVNDFQKGDIAEGYSVSREKKESFPLTVTSAQKNPTAFYLCASSISGVYEQYFGPGTRLTVT.